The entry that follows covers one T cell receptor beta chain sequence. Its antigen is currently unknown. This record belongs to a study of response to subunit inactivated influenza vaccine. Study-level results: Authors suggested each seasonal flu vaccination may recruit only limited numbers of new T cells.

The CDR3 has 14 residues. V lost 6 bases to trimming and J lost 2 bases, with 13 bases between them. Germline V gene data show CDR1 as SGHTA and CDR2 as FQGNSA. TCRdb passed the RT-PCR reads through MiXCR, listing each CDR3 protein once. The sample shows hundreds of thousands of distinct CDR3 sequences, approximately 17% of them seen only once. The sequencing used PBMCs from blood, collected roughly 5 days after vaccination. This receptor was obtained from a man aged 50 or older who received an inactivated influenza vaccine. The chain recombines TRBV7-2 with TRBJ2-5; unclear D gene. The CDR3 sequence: CASSQRQGQETQYF. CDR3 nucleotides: TGTGCCAGCAGTCAAAGACAAGGACAAGAGACCCAGTACTTC.